The 24 T cell receptor beta chains listed next were all sequenced from one sample in a study of T-cell memory formation after mild COVID-19. TCRdb independently ran MiXCR on the 5' RACE reads; one entry per CDR3 protein. The data hold about 470,000 distinct CDR3 sequences, with approximately 25% observed a single time. Material: PBMCs or a T cell subset sorted from them (not recorded which). Receptor source: an adult woman who had mild COVID-19 (a few samples of this study predate the infection). Cell type and time point are not known.

This clonotype was picked up a small number of times. The V call is TRBV9, the J call TRBJ2-5, with 8 positions matching TRBD1. The CDR3 loop spans 15 amino acids. J gave up 0 bases and V 4 bases, and 5 bases lay outside the gene matches. Per germline, CDR1 SGDLS and CDR2 YYNGEE. CDR3 protein: CASSWTGINQETQYF. The CDR3 bases are TGTGCCAGCAGCTGGACAGGGATCAACCAAGAGACCCAGTACTTC.

The chain combines TRBV6-1 with TRBJ2-3; TRBD2 agrees at 10 bases. The CDR3 sequence is 16 residues long. Germline V gene data show CDR1 as MNHNS and CDR2 as SASEGT. V was clipped by 8 bases and J by 4 bases; unmatched bases: 12. As DNA, the CDR3 is TGTGCCAGCGCCGCTCTAGCGGGAGTGGTCGCAGATACGCAGTATTTT. Translation gives CASAALAGVVADTQYF.

The J gene is TRBJ2-3, the V gene TRBV6-2 or TRBV6-3; 8 nucleotides agree with TRBD2. The CDR3 is 15 amino acids. Germline V gene sequence: CDR1 MNHEY, CDR2 SVGEGT. The V and J ends lost 7 bases and 4 bases, in that order; junction bases with no gene match: 10. CDR3 bases: TGTGCCAGCAAGCTAGCGGGTGTGTCCGCAGATACGCAGTATTTT. This gives the protein CASKLAGVSADTQYF.

V usage is TRBV28 and J usage is TRBJ2-2; TRBD1 agrees at 9 bases. CDR3 length: 15 amino acids. Trimming at V came to 6 bases and at J to 6 bases, leaving 8 bases not matched to a gene. Germline assignment: CDR1 MDHEN and CDR2 SYDVKM. The CDR3 sequence: CASSKGDRVAGELFF. Written as DNA, the CDR3 is TGTGCCAGCAGCAAGGGGGACAGGGTAGCCGGGGAGCTGTTTTTT.

At least ten counts were recorded for this clonotype. CDR3 DNA sequence: TGCGCCAGCAGCCTCACCACAGATACGCAGTATTTT. Translating it yields CASSLTTDTQYF. The chain couples TRBV5-1 to TRBJ2-3; no clear D. CDR3 length: 12 amino acids. The V gene's germline CDR1 is SGHRS and CDR2 YFSETQ. V dropped 4 bases and J dropped 2 bases, with 5 bases sitting between them.

V is TRBV4-1 and J is TRBJ1-5; D gene unclear. The germline V gene has CDR1 MGHRA and CDR2 YSYEKL. The germline V and J ends were trimmed by 3 bases and 0 bases, with 6 bases remaining between them. This CDR3 is 14 amino acids long. The chain's CDR3 is CASSQDDSNQPQHF. In DNA, the CDR3 is TGCGCCAGCAGCCAGGACGATAGCAATCAGCCCCAGCATTTT.

V is TRBV6-6 and J is TRBJ2-1; perhaps TRBD1 as D (5 bases). The ends were cut back, 6 bases at V and 2 bases at J, with 8 bases in the middle. Germline loops: CDR1 MNHNY, CDR2 SVGAGI (reference sequence). This CDR3 has 13 residues. The CDR3 reads CASRQDTYNEQFF. The DNA for the CDR3 is TGTGCCAGCAGACAGGACACCTACAATGAGCAGTTCTTC.

There are a few counts of this clonotype. The chain is built from TRBV7-9 and TRBJ2-2; TRBD2 agrees at 13 bases. This CDR3 is 16 amino acids long. Trimming took 3 bases from V and 6 from J; bases not matched to a gene: 4. CDR1 is SEHNR, CDR2 FQNEAQ, per germline (reference sequence). The CDR3 nucleotides read TGTGCCAGCAGCTTTAGGACTAGCGGGAGTGCCGGGGAGCTGTTTTTT. Translated, it gives CASSFRTSGSAGELFF.

This chain links TRBV18 with TRBJ2-2; 8 bases align to TRBD2. Unmatched junction bases numbered 6, after V lost 3 bases and J lost 3 bases. The germline CDR1 and CDR2 sequences are KGHSH and LQKENI. The CDR3 has 16 residues. CDR3: CASSPREGSYTGELFF. CDR3 in DNA: TGTGCCAGCTCACCCCGGGAGGGGTCGTACACCGGGGAGCTGTTTTTT. Based on the CDR3 plus reference TRBV18 and TRBJ2-2, the full variable domain is NAGVMQNPRHLVRRRGQEARLRCSPMKGHSHVYWYRQLPEEGLKFMVYLQKENIIDESGMPKERFSAEFPKEGPSILRIQQVVRGDSAAYFCASSPREGSYTGELFFGEGSRLTVL.

This clonotype was found a few times. This chain connects TRBV20-1 to TRBJ2-2; tentatively, D is TRBD1 (6 bases). Germline loops: CDR1 DFQATT, CDR2 SNEGSKA (reference sequence). The CDR3 contains 14 residues. V lost 4 bases and J lost 7, with 16 bases in between. This CDR3 is CSATGPSQGGELFF. The DNA for the CDR3 is TGCAGTGCTACGGGGCCATCACAGGGCGGGGAGCTGTTTTTT.

The sample holds a few counts of this clonotype. This chain joins TRBV7-6 and TRBJ2-1; perhaps TRBD2 as D (5 bases). The ends were cut back, 5 bases at V and 8 bases at J, with 13 bases in the middle. This CDR3 is 13 amino acids long. Looked up from germline, CDR1 is SGHVS and CDR2 is FNYEAQ. CDR3 protein: CASSLTEADEQFF. Written as DNA, the CDR3 is TGTGCCAGCAGCCTGACCGAAGCGGATGAGCAGTTCTTC.

This clonotype was detected only a few times. The chain uses TRBV18 and TRBJ2-1; TRBD2 matches 7 bases. The CDR3 is 17 residues long. J was trimmed by 4 bases and V by 2 bases; bases with no gene match: 11. Per the germline V gene, CDR1 is KGHSH and CDR2 is LQKENI. The chain's CDR3 is CASSPSGGGGYYNEQFF. The CDR3 region has the DNA TGTGCCAGCTCACCAAGTGGCGGGGGAGGCTATTACAATGAGCAGTTCTTC.

The chain is built from TRBV7-8 and TRBJ1-5; D is ambiguous. V lost 3 bases to trimming and J lost 0 bases, with 12 bases between them. CDR1 and CDR2 from the germline V gene are SGHVS and FQNEAQ. This CDR3 has 16 residues. The CDR3 spells CASSFTVSPSNQPQHF. The CDR3 nucleotides read TGTGCCAGCAGCTTTACTGTCTCCCCTAGCAATCAGCCCCAGCATTTT.

This clonotype was picked up a small number of times. The chain recombines TRBV27 with TRBJ2-3; D possibly corresponds to TRBD1 (7 bases). With 7 bases removed from V and 4 bases from J, the gap between germline ends came to 12 bases. The germline CDR1 and CDR2 sequences are MNHEY and SMNVEV (reference sequence). The CDR3 sequence is 13 residues long. The CDR3: CASNSRGADTQYF. The CDR3 DNA follows: TGTGCCAGCAATTCCAGGGGGGCAGATACGCAGTATTTT.

There are a few counts of this clonotype. This chain links TRBV2 with TRBJ2-2; D is unresolved. Germline CDR1 reads SNHLY; CDR2 reads FYNNEI. The CDR3 extends over 12 amino acids. Trimming stripped 6 bases from V and 3 bases from J, with 5 bases between. CDR3 sequence (DNA): TGTGCCAGCAGACTTCACACCGGGGAGCTGTTTTTT. It yields the protein CASRLHTGELFF.

The CDR3 DNA reads as TGTGCCAGCAGACCCGGAGGGGGTAGAGCTTTCTTT. Translating gives CASRPGGGRAFF. The V and J genes are TRBV12-3 or TRBV12-4 and TRBJ1-1, with a possible D match to TRBD1 (6 bases). This CDR3 region has 12 residues. Trimming left V 6 bases short and J 10 bases short, with 15 bases between.

This clonotype was counted between two and nine times. The chain recombines TRBV24-1 with TRBJ2-3, with TRBD1 identical over 8 bases. The germline V gene encodes CDR1 KGHDR and CDR2 SFDVKD. The CDR3 is 13 residues long. V was pared by 7 bases and J by 3 bases, with 2 bases of the junction left unmatched. DNA for the CDR3: TGTGCCACCAGCCGACAGGGGACAGATACGCAGTATTTT. The encoded protein is CATSRQGTDTQYF.

Written as DNA, the CDR3 is TGTGCCAGCAGTTGGGCCGGGGGGCGGAGGACCCAGTACTTC. Its protein is CASSWAGGRRTQYF. V gene TRBV12-3 or TRBV12-4 combines with J gene TRBJ2-5, with a possible D match to TRBD2 (7 bases). V lost 4 bases and J lost 7, with 16 bases in between. There are 14 residues in the CDR3.

This clonotype was counted between two and nine times. The V and J genes are TRBV5-6 and TRBJ2-2; 12 bases are shared with TRBD2. Germline CDR1 reads SGHDT; CDR2 reads YYEEEE. The CDR3 has 16 amino acids. Losses at the gene ends were 5 bases for V and 4 bases for J; bases not matched to a gene: 6. This CDR3 reads CASRLLAGGLTGELFF. As DNA, the CDR3 is TGTGCCAGCAGATTACTAGCGGGAGGACTCACCGGGGAGCTGTTTTTT.

This clonotype was recorded a few times. This rearrangement joins TRBV11-2 to TRBJ2-7, with D possibly TRBD2 on 5 matching bases. The germline CDR1 and CDR2 sequences are SGHAT and FQNNGV. This CDR3 has 19 residues. The V end lost 2 bases, the J end lost 0 bases, and 23 bases lay between the germline ends. The CDR3: CASSLRGGGGALSSYEQYF. The CDR3 nucleotides read TGTGCCAGCAGCTTAAGAGGAGGCGGCGGAGCGCTCAGCTCCTACGAGCAGTACTTC.

V and J are TRBV6-1 and TRBJ1-4, with unresolved D. From germline, CDR1 is MNHNS and CDR2 SASEGT. V was shortened by 8 bases and J by 12 bases, with 25 bases between the two germline ends. This CDR3 region has 15 residues. The CDR3 loop is CASVVTSFASLELFF. CDR3 in DNA: TGTGCCAGCGTGGTAACATCGTTTGCCTCTTTGGAACTGTTTTTT.

This clonotype was detected ten times or more. V usage is TRBV7-2 and J usage is TRBJ2-3; possibly TRBD1 for D (5 bases). Germline CDR1 SGHTA, CDR2 FQGNSA. This CDR3 has 13 residues. V shed 4 bases and J shed 7 bases, with 12 bases lying between them. CDR3 residues: CASSSSRVNTQYF. The CDR3 DNA reads as TGTGCCAGCAGCTCCTCCAGGGTAAATACGCAGTATTTT.

There are a few counts of this clonotype. The gene calls are TRBV5-4 and TRBJ2-7; D uncertain. Germline V gives CDR1 SGHNT, CDR2 YYREEE (reference sequence). The V gene lost 5 bases and the J gene lost 7 bases, with 13 bases spanning the gap. CDR3 size: 12 residues. Here the CDR3 DNA reads TGTGCCAGCAGTGGGTCCGCTGAGGAGCAGTACTTC. Translation gives CASSGSAEEQYF. The whole variable domain, filled in from reference TRBV5-4 and TRBJ2-7, reads ETGVTQSPTHLIKTRGQQVTLRCSSQSGHNTVSWYQQALGQGPQFIFQYYREEENGRGNFPPRFSGLQFPNYSSELNVNALELDDSALYLCASSGSAEEQYFGPGTRLTVT.

The sample holds one count of this clonotype. J is TRBJ2-1 and V is TRBV7-9, with 8 bases lining up with TRBD2. The V and J ends lost 7 bases and 2 bases, in that order; junction bases with no gene match: 13. The germline gives CDR1 SEHNR, CDR2 FQNEAQ (reference sequence). This CDR3 spans 17 amino acids. The CDR3 here is CASTNLSGGRPYNEQFF. DNA for the CDR3: TGTGCCAGCACCAACCTGTCGGGGGGGCGCCCCTACAATGAGCAGTTCTTC.